This T cell receptor beta chain was captured in a study of blood T cells in healthy people across ages. A second roughly 6 to 12 cycle PCR used barcoded and J-beta primers. Using its own MiXCR run on the 5' RACE reads, TCRdb lists one record per CDR3 protein. The repertoire includes fewer than 1,000,000 distinct CDR3 sequences, about 45% of them detected once, and about a sixth sits in the top ten. This clonotype occurred a few times. Germline lookup yields CDR1 MNHEY and CDR2 SMNVEV (reference sequence). V was cut by 6 bases and J by 2 bases, with 12 bases left in between. The CDR3 consists of 14 residues.

This clonotype was obtained from a man older than 75 in good health. Sample: blood. The chain recombines TRBV27 with TRBJ2-3, with D perhaps TRBD2 (5 bases). CDR3 residues: CASSREFNTDTQYF. CDR3 DNA sequence: TGTGCCAGCAGCCGGGAATTTAACACAGATACGCAGTATTTT.